This T cell receptor beta chain was profiled in a study of PD-L1 blockade in urothelial cancer. Study as a whole: Patients had undergone 0 to 3 prior chemotherapy regimens.

This CDR3 has 16 residues. V gave up 3 bases and J gave up 0 bases, with 15 bases separating them. From germline, CDR1 is SGHDT and CDR2 YYEEEE. TCRdb's table, derived via immunoSEQ multiplex PCR, lists solely in-frame clones and lacks some. The table includes about 63,000 clones, roughly four fifths detected once. Time point noted: pretreatment peripheral blood. A total of 1 to 8 samples per patient were collected pretreatment and on-treatment. The J gene is TRBJ1-1, the V gene TRBV5-6; the D is unclear. Sequences were derived from PBMCs, sampled around atezolizumab (anti-PD-L1) treatment. The TCR comes from a man between 65 and 85 years old with urothelial cancer. The CDR3 DNA follows: TGTGCCAGCAGCTCCCCGGATAGAGGCATGAACACTGAAGCTTTCTTT. Translation gives CASSSPDRGMNTEAFF.